These T cell receptor beta chains were read from a single sample in a study of cytomegalovirus exposure and HLA in healthy donors. Profiling relied on immunoSEQ multiplex PCR, and the TCRdb table lists in-frame clones only, not all of them. Among about 160,000 clones listed, less than 90% were seen once. Sequenced material: PBMCs. These receptors originate from a male donor in good health and CMV-seropositive. CDR3s include the opening cysteine and the closing phenylalanine or tryptophan. Each record gives: V gene, J gene, CDR3 protein.

v_call: TRBV13; j_call: TRBJ2-3; cdr3_aa: CASSLNTDTQYF
v_call: TRBV7-9; j_call: TRBJ2-3; cdr3_aa: CASSPYRDSDTQYF
v_call: TRBV11-3; j_call: TRBJ2-7; cdr3_aa: CASSDGLAGVYEQYF
v_call: TRBV9; j_call: TRBJ2-1; cdr3_aa: CASSVAGTSEQFF
v_call: TRBV7-2; j_call: -; cdr3_aa: CASSLYRDEQYF
v_call: TRBV5-4; j_call: TRBJ2-3; cdr3_aa: CASSLATDTQYF
v_call: TRBV7-3; j_call: TRBJ2-1; cdr3_aa: CASSPMGLAGGYNEQFF
v_call: TRBV27; j_call: TRBJ2-3; cdr3_aa: CASRKGREGHTDTQYF
v_call: TRBV15; j_call: TRBJ1-5; cdr3_aa: CATSRDLGSGQPQHF
v_call: TRBV5-6; j_call: TRBJ2-1; cdr3_aa: CASSLRLMGSSYNEQFF
v_call: TRBV7-2; j_call: TRBJ2-2; cdr3_aa: CASSSAWTGRATGELFF
v_call: TRBV10-2; j_call: TRBJ2-1; cdr3_aa: CASIRAGTNNEQFF
v_call: TRBV7-2; j_call: TRBJ2-5; cdr3_aa: CASSTGQGGTQYF
v_call: TRBV23-1; j_call: TRBJ2-6; cdr3_aa: CASSQEELRTSGRRVFSGANVLTF
v_call: TRBV7-6; j_call: TRBJ1-4; cdr3_aa: CASSLATTRSNEKLFF
v_call: TRBV27; j_call: TRBJ1-2; cdr3_aa: CASSVQGGYGYTF
v_call: TRBV5-6; j_call: TRBJ2-5; cdr3_aa: CASSLWGVETQYF
v_call: TRBV13; j_call: TRBJ2-6; cdr3_aa: CASSLPQGRTNVLTF